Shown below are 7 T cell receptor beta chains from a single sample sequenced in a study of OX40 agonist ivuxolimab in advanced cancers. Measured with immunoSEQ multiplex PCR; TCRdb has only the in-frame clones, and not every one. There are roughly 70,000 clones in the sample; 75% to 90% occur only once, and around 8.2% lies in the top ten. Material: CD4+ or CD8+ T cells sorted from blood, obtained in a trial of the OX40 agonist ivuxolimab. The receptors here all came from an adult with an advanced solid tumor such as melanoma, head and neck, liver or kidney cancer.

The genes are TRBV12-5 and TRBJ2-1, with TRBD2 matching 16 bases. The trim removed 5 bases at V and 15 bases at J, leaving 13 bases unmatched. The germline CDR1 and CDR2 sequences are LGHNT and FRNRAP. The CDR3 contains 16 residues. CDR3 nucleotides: TGTGCTAGTGGTCCACGTGGGACTAGCGGGGGGGGTAGCACGTTCTTC. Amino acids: CASGPRGTSGGGSTFF. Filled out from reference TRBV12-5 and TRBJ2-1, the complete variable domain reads DARVTQTPRHKVTEMGQEVTMRCQPILGHNTVFWYRQTMMQGLELLAYFRNRAPLDDSGMPKDRFSAEMPDATLATLKIQPSEPRDSAVYFCASGPRGTSGGGSTFFGPGTRLTVL.

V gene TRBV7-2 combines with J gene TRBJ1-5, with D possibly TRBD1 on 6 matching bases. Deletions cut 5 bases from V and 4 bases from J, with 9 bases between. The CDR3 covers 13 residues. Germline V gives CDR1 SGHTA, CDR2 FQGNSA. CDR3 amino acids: CASSIRGNQPQHF. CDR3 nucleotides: TGTGCCAGCAGCATCAGGGGTAATCAGCCCCAGCATTTT.

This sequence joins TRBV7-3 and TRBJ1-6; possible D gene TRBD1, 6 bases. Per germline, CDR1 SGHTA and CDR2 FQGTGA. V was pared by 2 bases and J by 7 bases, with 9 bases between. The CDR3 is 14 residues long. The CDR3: CASSLEGGNSPLHF. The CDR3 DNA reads TGTGCCAGCAGCTTAGAAGGGGGGAATTCACCCCTCCACTTT.

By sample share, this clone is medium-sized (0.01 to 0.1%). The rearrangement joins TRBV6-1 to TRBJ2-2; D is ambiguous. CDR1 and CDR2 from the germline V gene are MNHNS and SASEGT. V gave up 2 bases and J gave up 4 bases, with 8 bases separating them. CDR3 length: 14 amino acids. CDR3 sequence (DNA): TGTGCCAGCAGTGAAAAGCAAGGCACCGGGGAGCTGTTTTTT. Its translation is CASSEKQGTGELFF.

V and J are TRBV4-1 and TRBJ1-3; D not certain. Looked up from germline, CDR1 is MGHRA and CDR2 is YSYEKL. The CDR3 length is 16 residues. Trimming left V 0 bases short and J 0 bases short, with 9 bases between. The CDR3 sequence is CASSQDAISSGNTIYF. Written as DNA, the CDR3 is TGCGCCAGCAGCCAAGACGCCATTAGCTCTGGAAACACCATATATTTT.

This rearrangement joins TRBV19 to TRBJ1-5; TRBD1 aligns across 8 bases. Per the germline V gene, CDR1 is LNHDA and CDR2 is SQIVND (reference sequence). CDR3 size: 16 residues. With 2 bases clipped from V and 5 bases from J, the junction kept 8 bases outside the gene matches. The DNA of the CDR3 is TGTGCCAGTAGTATAAGGACAGGGAGATCGGATCAGCCCCAGCATTTT. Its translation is CASSIRTGRSDQPQHF.

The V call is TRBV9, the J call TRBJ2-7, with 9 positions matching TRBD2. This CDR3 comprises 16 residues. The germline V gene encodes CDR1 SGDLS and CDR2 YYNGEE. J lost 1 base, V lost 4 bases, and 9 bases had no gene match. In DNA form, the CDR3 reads TGTGCCAGCAGCAAGACCGCGGGGGGGCCGTCCTACGAGCAGTACTTC. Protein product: CASSKTAGGPSYEQYF.